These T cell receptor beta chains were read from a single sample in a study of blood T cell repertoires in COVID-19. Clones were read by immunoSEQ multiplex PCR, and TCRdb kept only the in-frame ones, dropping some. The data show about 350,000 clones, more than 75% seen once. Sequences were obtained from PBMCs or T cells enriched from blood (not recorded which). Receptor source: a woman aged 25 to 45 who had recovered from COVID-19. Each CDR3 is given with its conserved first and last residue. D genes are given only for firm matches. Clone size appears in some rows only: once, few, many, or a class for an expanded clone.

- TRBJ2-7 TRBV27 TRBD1 CASRRDRYYEQYF TGTGCCAGCAGGAGGGACAGATACTACGAGCAGTACTTC
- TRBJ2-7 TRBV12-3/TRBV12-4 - CASSFDTYEQYF TGTGCCAGCAGTTTTGACACCTACGAGCAGTACTTC
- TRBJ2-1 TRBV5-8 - CASSPGWAGEQFF TGTGCCAGCAGCCCGGGGTGGGCCGGAGAGCAGTTCTTC
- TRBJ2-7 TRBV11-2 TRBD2 CASSYRRLAGTYEQYF TGTGCCAGCAGCTACAGACGACTAGCGGGGACCTACGAGCAGTACTTC
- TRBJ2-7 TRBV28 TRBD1 CASSLIRGHGEQYF TGTGCCAGCAGTTTAATCAGGGGGCACGGCGAGCAGTACTTC
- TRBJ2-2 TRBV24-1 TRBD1 CATSDRGINTGELFF TGTGCCACCAGTGACAGGGGGATAAACACCGGGGAGCTGTTTTTT
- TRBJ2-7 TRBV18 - CASSAASDLREQYF TGTGCCAGCTCAGCGGCTAGCGACCTCCGGGAGCAGTACTTC
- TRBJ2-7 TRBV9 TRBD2 CASSVEGRGAASSEQYF TGTGCCAGCAGCGTAGAGGGGCGGGGGGCCGCTTCTAGCGAGCAGTACTTC
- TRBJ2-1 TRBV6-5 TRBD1 CASSGQERGEQFF TGTGCCAGCAGCGGACAGGAGAGAGGAGAGCAGTTCTTC
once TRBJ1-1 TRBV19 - CASSRIVEGGVNTEAFF TGTGCCAGTAGTAGGATCGTGGAGGGTGGGGTGAACACTGAAGCTTTCTTT
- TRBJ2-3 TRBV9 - CASTREGRGSTDTQYF TGTGCCTCGACGCGTGAGGGCAGGGGCAGCACAGATACGCAGTATTTT
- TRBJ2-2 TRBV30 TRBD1 CAWNSGQGSGELFF TGTGCCTGGAATTCGGGACAGGGTTCCGGGGAGCTGTTTTTT
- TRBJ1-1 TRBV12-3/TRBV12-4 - CASSLQVRSEAFF TGTGCCAGCAGTCTACAAGTCAGGTCTGAAGCTTTCTTT
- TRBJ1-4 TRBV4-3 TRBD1 CASSQTPGQSYEKLFF TGCGCCAGCAGCCAAACTCCGGGACAGTCCTATGAAAAACTGTTTTTT
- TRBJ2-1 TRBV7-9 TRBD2 CASSPRTSGGATDEQFF TGTGCCAGCAGCCCCCGGACTAGCGGGGGGGCTACGGATGAGCAGTTCTTC
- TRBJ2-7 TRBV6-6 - CASSDRSPHSYEQYF TGTGCCAGCAGCGACAGGTCCCCGCACTCCTACGAGCAGTACTTC
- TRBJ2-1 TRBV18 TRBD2 CASSPRASGDNEQFF TGTGCCAGCTCACCCCGGGCTAGCGGGGACAATGAGCAGTTCTTC
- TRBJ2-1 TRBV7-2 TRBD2 CASSLNPAGIYNEQFF TGTGCCAGCAGCTTAAATCCAGCGGGGATTTACAATGAGCAGTTCTTC
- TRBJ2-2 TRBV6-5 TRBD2 CASRGGSYTGELFF TGTGCCAGCAGGGGGGGGAGTTACACCGGGGAGCTGTTTTTT
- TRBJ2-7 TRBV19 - CASSPTGSSYEQYF TGTGCCAGTAGTCCAACAGGGTCCTCCTACGAGCAGTACTTC
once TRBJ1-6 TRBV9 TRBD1 CASSVSGQGDSPLHF TGTGCCAGCAGCGTTAGCGGACAGGGAGATTCACCCCTCCACTTT
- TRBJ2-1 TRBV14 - CASSQDSKGVLRSYNEQFF TGTGCCAGCAGCCAAGATAGCAAAGGGGTCTTGAGGTCCTACAATGAGCAGTTCTTC